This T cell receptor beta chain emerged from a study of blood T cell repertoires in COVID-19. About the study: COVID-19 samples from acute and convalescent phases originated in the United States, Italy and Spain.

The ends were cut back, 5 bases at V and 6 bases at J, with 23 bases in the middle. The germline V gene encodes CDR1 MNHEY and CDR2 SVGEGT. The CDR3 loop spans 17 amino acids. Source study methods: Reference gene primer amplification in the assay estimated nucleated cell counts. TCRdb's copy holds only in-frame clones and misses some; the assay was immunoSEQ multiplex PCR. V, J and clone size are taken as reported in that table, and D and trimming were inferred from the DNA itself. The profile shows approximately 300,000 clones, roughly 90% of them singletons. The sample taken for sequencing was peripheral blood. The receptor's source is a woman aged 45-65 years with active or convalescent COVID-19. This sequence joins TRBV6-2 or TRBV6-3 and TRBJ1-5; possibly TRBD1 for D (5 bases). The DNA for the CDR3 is TGTGCCAGCAGTCTGGGGGAGGGAGTAATTTTAAGTCAGCCCCAGCATTTT. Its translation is CASSLGEGVILSQPQHF.